The 6 T cell receptor beta chains below all came from one sample that was sequenced in a study of OX40 agonist ivuxolimab in advanced cancers. Some clones are missing from TCRdb's copy, which holds only in-frame ones; the method was immunoSEQ multiplex PCR. The sample yields about 100,000 clones, roughly 88% seen once. Here the sequenced sample was CD4+ or CD8+ T cells sorted from blood, taken in a trial of the OX40 agonist ivuxolimab. Source of these receptors: an adult with an advanced solid tumor such as melanoma, head and neck, liver or kidney cancer.

The chain is built from TRBV4-2 and TRBJ2-3, with 11 nucleotides matching TRBD2. V trimming: 0 bases; J trimming: 0 bases; junction bases outside the gene matches: 5. CDR3 length: 18 residues. CDR1 and CDR2 (germline): LGHNA, YNFKEQ. CDR3 sequence: CASSQDGASGGSTDTQYF. CDR3 coding DNA: TGTGCCAGCAGCCAAGATGGGGCTAGCGGGGGGAGCACAGATACGCAGTATTTT.

The sample holds one count of this clone. The chain is built from TRBV28 and TRBJ1-1; perhaps TRBD1 as D (5 bases). The germline gives CDR1 MDHEN, CDR2 SYDVKM. V was cut by 7 bases and J by 0 bases, with 12 bases left in between. This CDR3 region has 14 residues. The CDR3 nucleotides are TGTGCCAGCACCAAGGACATTTTGAACACTGAAGCTTTCTTT. Its protein is CASTKDILNTEAFF. Complete variable domain (other parts from reference TRBV28 and TRBJ1-1): DVKVTQSSRYLVKRTGEKVFLECVQDMDHENMFWYRQDPGLGLRLIYFSYDVKMKEKGDIPEGYSVSREKKERFSLILESASTNQTSMYLCASTKDILNTEAFFGQGTRLTVV.

The rearrangement links TRBV15 to TRBJ2-1; 7 bases map to TRBD1. V was clipped by 5 bases and J by 2 bases; unmatched bases: 3. The CDR3 is 14 residues long. CDR1 is LNHNV, CDR2 YYDKDF, per germline (reference sequence). The CDR3 nucleotides read TGTGCCACCAGCGTAGGGACAGCCTACAATGAGCAGTTCTTC. It encodes CATSVGTAYNEQFF.

This clone occurred a few times. The rearrangement joins TRBV6-6 to TRBJ2-5; a weak D match, TRBD2 (6 bases). The ends were cut back, 2 bases at V and 5 bases at J, with 12 bases in the middle. CDR1 is MNHNY, CDR2 SVGAGI, per germline (reference sequence). The CDR3 loop spans 14 amino acids. CDR3 nucleotides: TGTGCCAGCAGTTACCAGGACTACGGGGAGACCCAGTACTTC. Its translation is CASSYQDYGETQYF.

The rearrangement links TRBV4-1 to TRBJ1-2; no clear D. The CDR3 extends over 11 amino acids. Per the germline V gene, CDR1 is MGHRA and CDR2 is YSYEKL. The ends were cut back, 1 base at V and 10 bases at J, with 7 bases in the middle. CDR3 residues: CASSQGLAYTF. In DNA form, the CDR3 reads TGCGCCAGCAGCCAAGGATTAGCCTACACCTTC.

This clone was detected only once. This sequence joins TRBV5-5 and TRBJ2-7; D is possibly TRBD2 (5 bases). V lost 2 bases, J lost 5 bases, and 11 bases lay in between. Germline CDR1 is SGHKS and CDR2 is YYEKEE (reference sequence). CDR3 length: 13 residues. The CDR3 DNA reads as TGTGCCAGCAGCTTTACCGGGGAAAACGAGCAGTACTTC. Amino acid sequence: CASSFTGENEQYF. The full variable domain, rest sourced from reference TRBV5-5 and TRBJ2-7, is DAGVTQSPTHLIKTRGQQVTLRCSPISGHKSVSWYQQVLGQGPQFIFQYYEKEERGRGNFPDRFSARQFPNYSSELNVNALLLGDSALYLCASSFTGENEQYFGPGTRLTVT.